Many counts were recorded for the clone carrying this TCR beta chain. Its cognate antigen is unknown. This sample is part of a study of CD8 T cells in ankylosing spondylitis. This CDR3 spans 13 amino acids. V shed 5 bases, J shed 7 bases, and the junction held 7 bases outside the gene matches. Germline CDR1 reads MDHEN; CDR2 reads SYDVKM. TCR beta libraries were made by quantitative 5'-RACE with molecular barcodes. MiXCR, applied by TCRdb to the 5' RACE reads, yields one record per CDR3 protein. This sample has fewer than 550,000 distinct CDR3 sequences, with approximately 5.3% found just once. Study results and limitations: A TCR beta motif made of under 10 highly homologous variants seemed typical of ankylosing spondylitis blood. Reportedly, disease-linked clones are significantly enriched in ankylosing spondylitis patients' matched synovial fluid.

The sequence was obtained from a male donor with ankylosing spondylitis. This chain links TRBV28 with TRBJ1-1; 7 nucleotides line up with TRBD1. Sequenced: blood, either unsorted or a sorted T cell fraction (not recorded which). Written as DNA, the CDR3 is TGTGCCAGCAGTACGGACAGGAGACTTGAAGCTTTCTTT. Protein sequence: CASSTDRRLEAFF.